The rows below give T cell receptor beta chains drawn from one sample of a study of response to subunit inactivated influenza vaccine. TCRdb reprocessed the RT-PCR reads via MiXCR and lists one record per CDR3 protein. This sample has more than 550,000 distinct CDR3 sequences, with over 9% found just once. A further study also used this sample, focusing on T cells expressing NK-cell markers.

This specimen consisted of PBMCs from blood, obtained on the day of vaccination. These TCRs come from a man aged 50-59 years who received an inactivated influenza vaccine. Each CDR3 is given with its conserved first and last residue. Each record gives: V gene, J gene, D gene, CDR3 length, clone size, CDR3 protein, CDR3 DNA. The D gene is left open where the match is weak. Where a row states a size, it is once, few, many or the class of an expanded clone; other rows omit it.

v_gene: TRBV18
j_gene: TRBJ1-6
d_gene: NA
len: 15
abundance: few
CDR3aa: CASSPGRVDNSPLHF
CDR3nt: TGTGCCAGCTCACCAGGGCGGGTCGATAATTCACCCCTCCACTTT

v_gene: TRBV20-1
j_gene: TRBJ2-7
d_gene: NA
len: 15
abundance: few
CDR3aa: CSARVGGAISYEQYF
CDR3nt: TGCAGTGCTAGAGTGGGCGGGGCCATCTCCTACGAGCAGTACTTC

v_gene: TRBV28
j_gene: TRBJ2-7
d_gene: TRBD1
len: 18
abundance: few
CDR3aa: CATETRGQGRVRTYEQYF
CDR3nt: TGTGCCACCGAAACCCGGGGACAGGGAAGAGTAAGAACCTACGAGCAGTACTTC

v_gene: TRBV11-2
j_gene: TRBJ2-7
d_gene: NA
len: 15
abundance: NA
CDR3aa: CASSPMVRGLGEQYF
CDR3nt: TGTGCCAGCAGCCCCATGGTGAGGGGTTTGGGCGAGCAGTACTTC

v_gene: TRBV11-2
j_gene: TRBJ2-3
d_gene: NA
len: 14
abundance: NA
CDR3aa: CASSFRWGTDTQYF
CDR3nt: TGTGCCAGCAGCTTTCGGTGGGGGACAGATACGCAGTATTTT

v_gene: TRBV6-1
j_gene: TRBJ2-1
d_gene: TRBD1
len: 15
abundance: NA
CDR3aa: CASSNDRGSYNEQFF
CDR3nt: TGTGCCAGCAGCAACGACAGGGGCTCCTACAATGAGCAGTTCTTC

v_gene: TRBV7-6
j_gene: TRBJ2-5
d_gene: NA
len: 14
abundance: few
CDR3aa: CASSSIGGPETQYF
CDR3nt: TGTGCCAGCAGCAGTATAGGGGGGCCGGAGACCCAGTACTTC

v_gene: TRBV30
j_gene: TRBJ2-1
d_gene: TRBD2
len: 15
abundance: few
CDR3aa: CAWTAREGLTGEQFF
CDR3nt: TGTGCCTGGACGGCGCGGGAGGGACTGACGGGTGAGCAGTTCTTC

v_gene: TRBV9
j_gene: TRBJ2-3
d_gene: TRBD2
len: 17
abundance: few
CDR3aa: CASSVTLAGDYYGTQYF
CDR3nt: TGTGCCAGCAGCGTAACTCTAGCGGGAGACTACTACGGTACGCAGTATTTT

v_gene: TRBV29-1
j_gene: TRBJ2-3
d_gene: NA
len: 15
abundance: few
CDR3aa: CSATKTDLRTDTQYF
CDR3nt: TGCAGCGCTACAAAGACAGATCTCCGGACAGATACGCAGTATTTT

v_gene: TRBV3-1
j_gene: TRBJ2-1
d_gene: TRBD1
len: 17
abundance: NA
CDR3aa: CASSQDIGDRVYNEQFF
CDR3nt: TGTGCCAGCAGCCAAGATATCGGGGACAGGGTCTACAATGAGCAGTTCTTC

v_gene: TRBV5-1
j_gene: TRBJ2-3
d_gene: TRBD2
len: 16
abundance: NA
CDR3aa: CASSFWTSGDTDTQYF
CDR3nt: TGCGCCAGCAGCTTTTGGACTAGCGGTGACACAGATACGCAGTATTTT

v_gene: TRBV20-1
j_gene: TRBJ1-6
d_gene: NA
len: 12
abundance: NA
CDR3aa: CSASEGEITLHF
CDR3nt: TGCAGTGCTAGTGAGGGGGAAATTACCCTCCACTTT

v_gene: TRBV20-1
j_gene: TRBJ2-7
d_gene: NA
len: 11
abundance: NA
CDR3aa: CSARGVGEQYF
CDR3nt: TGCAGTGCTAGGGGGGTGGGCGAGCAGTACTTC

v_gene: TRBV29-1
j_gene: TRBJ1-1
d_gene: NA
len: 12
abundance: NA
CDR3aa: CSVAATGNEAFF
CDR3nt: TGCAGCGTTGCAGCGACGGGCAATGAAGCTTTCTTT

v_gene: TRBV20-1
j_gene: TRBJ2-5
d_gene: NA
len: 13
abundance: NA
CDR3aa: CSARMGQWETQYF
CDR3nt: TGCAGTGCTAGAATGGGACAATGGGAGACCCAGTACTTC

v_gene: TRBV4-3
j_gene: TRBJ2-1
d_gene: NA
len: 15
abundance: NA
CDR3aa: CASSQGLTRFSEQFF
CDR3nt: TGCGCCAGCAGCCAAGGCCTGACCCGATTCAGCGAGCAGTTCTTC

v_gene: TRBV15
j_gene: TRBJ2-6
d_gene: NA
len: 14
abundance: few
CDR3aa: CATSSRSGANVLTF
CDR3nt: TGTGCCACCAGCTCCCGTTCTGGGGCCAACGTCCTGACTTTC

v_gene: TRBV6-5
j_gene: TRBJ1-5
d_gene: TRBD1
len: 15
abundance: NA
CDR3aa: CASSYSGQGRQPQHF
CDR3nt: TGTGCCAGCAGTTACTCTGGACAGGGACGTCAGCCCCAGCATTTT

v_gene: TRBV10-3
j_gene: TRBJ2-3
d_gene: TRBD1
len: 13
abundance: few
CDR3aa: CAISTGGTDTQYF
CDR3nt: TGTGCCATCAGTACAGGGGGGACAGATACGCAGTATTTT

v_gene: TRBV20-1
j_gene: TRBJ2-1
d_gene: NA
len: 14
abundance: few
CDR3aa: CSAEGGTAYNEQFF
CDR3nt: TGCAGTGCTGAGGGGGGGACAGCTTACAATGAGCAGTTCTTC

v_gene: TRBV12-3/TRBV12-4
j_gene: TRBJ2-7
d_gene: TRBD2
len: 13
abundance: NA
CDR3aa: CASSLIWGGMKYF
CDR3nt: TGTGCCAGCAGTCTCATCTGGGGGGGAATGAAGTACTTC

v_gene: TRBV7-8
j_gene: TRBJ2-2
d_gene: TRBD2
len: 20
abundance: many
CDR3aa: CASSLAPGLAGHKWSGELFF
CDR3nt: TGTGCCAGCAGCTTGGCCCCGGGACTAGCGGGGCACAAATGGTCCGGGGAGCTGTTTTTT

v_gene: TRBV12-3/TRBV12-4
j_gene: TRBJ2-1
d_gene: NA
len: 13
abundance: NA
CDR3aa: CASRPQGLNEQFF
CDR3nt: TGTGCCAGCAGACCTCAGGGACTCAATGAGCAGTTCTTC

v_gene: TRBV11-2
j_gene: TRBJ2-1
d_gene: NA
len: 12
abundance: many
CDR3aa: CASSHINNEQFF
CDR3nt: TGTGCCAGCAGCCACATCAACAATGAGCAGTTCTTC

v_gene: TRBV7-2
j_gene: TRBJ2-7
d_gene: NA
len: 13
abundance: many
CDR3aa: CASSLSGEHEQYF
CDR3nt: TGTGCCAGCAGCTTATCCGGGGAACACGAGCAGTACTTC

v_gene: TRBV7-2
j_gene: TRBJ2-1
d_gene: TRBD1
len: 16
abundance: NA
CDR3aa: CASSLEGTGGGNEQFF
CDR3nt: TGTGCCAGCAGCTTAGAAGGGACAGGGGGCGGGAATGAGCAGTTCTTC

v_gene: TRBV12-3/TRBV12-4
j_gene: TRBJ1-1
d_gene: TRBD1
len: 16
abundance: few
CDR3aa: CASSLGDRVGETEAFF
CDR3nt: TGTGCCAGCAGTTTAGGGGACAGGGTGGGAGAAACTGAAGCTTTCTTT

v_gene: TRBV20-1
j_gene: TRBJ2-7
d_gene: TRBD1
len: 13
abundance: NA
CDR3aa: CSAIGQGGYEQYF
CDR3nt: TGCAGTGCTATCGGACAGGGGGGATACGAGCAGTACTTC

v_gene: TRBV6-1
j_gene: TRBJ2-3
d_gene: NA
len: 17
abundance: NA
CDR3aa: CASNEKRSLTSTDTQYF
CDR3nt: TGTGCCAGCAATGAAAAGCGGAGTTTGACTAGCACAGATACGCAGTATTTT

v_gene: TRBV7-2
j_gene: TRBJ1-5
d_gene: TRBD1
len: 14
abundance: NA
CDR3aa: CASSPQGHNQPQHF
CDR3nt: TGTGCCAGCAGCCCACAGGGGCACAATCAGCCCCAGCATTTT

v_gene: TRBV6-2/TRBV6-3
j_gene: TRBJ2-3
d_gene: NA
len: 15
abundance: NA
CDR3aa: CASSYSLAGTDTQYF
CDR3nt: TGTGCCAGCAGTTACTCTCTAGCCGGCACAGATACGCAGTATTTT

v_gene: TRBV5-1
j_gene: TRBJ2-3
d_gene: TRBD1
len: 14
abundance: NA
CDR3aa: CASRDSPDRQTQYF
CDR3nt: TGCGCCAGCCGGGACAGCCCAGATAGACAAACGCAGTATTTT

v_gene: TRBV29-1
j_gene: TRBJ2-2
d_gene: NA
len: 14
abundance: many
CDR3aa: CSVKPGLNTGELFF
CDR3nt: TGCAGCGTTAAACCGGGACTCAACACCGGGGAGCTGTTTTTT

v_gene: TRBV5-6
j_gene: TRBJ2-1
d_gene: TRBD2
len: 16
abundance: few
CDR3aa: CASSFDVLAVYNEQFF
CDR3nt: TGTGCCAGCAGCTTCGATGTACTAGCGGTCTACAATGAGCAGTTCTTC

v_gene: TRBV4-3
j_gene: TRBJ2-5
d_gene: NA
len: 13
abundance: NA
CDR3aa: CASSPREQETQYF
CDR3nt: TGCGCCAGCAGCCCCCGGGAACAAGAGACCCAGTACTTC

v_gene: TRBV20-1
j_gene: TRBJ2-3
d_gene: TRBD2
len: 13
abundance: few
CDR3aa: CRASGGPADTQYF
CDR3nt: TGCAGAGCCTCGGGGGGTCCTGCTGATACGCAGTATTTT

v_gene: TRBV20-1
j_gene: TRBJ2-4
d_gene: NA
len: 14
abundance: few
CDR3aa: CSASPPTRANIQYF
CDR3nt: TGCAGTGCTAGTCCCCCAACTCGGGCAAACATTCAGTACTTC

v_gene: TRBV20-1
j_gene: TRBJ2-5
d_gene: NA
len: 14
abundance: NA
CDR3aa: CSARDFRGSETQYF
CDR3nt: TGCAGTGCTAGAGATTTCAGGGGCAGTGAGACCCAGTACTTC

v_gene: TRBV7-9
j_gene: TRBJ1-2
d_gene: NA
len: 14
abundance: few
CDR3aa: CASKANREAQGYTF
CDR3nt: TGTGCCAGCAAGGCTAACAGGGAAGCGCAAGGCTACACCTTC

v_gene: TRBV15
j_gene: TRBJ1-2
d_gene: NA
len: 16
abundance: few
CDR3aa: CATSRDLDAGVNGYTF
CDR3nt: TGTGCCACCAGCAGAGATCTTGATGCAGGGGTGAATGGCTACACCTTC

v_gene: TRBV2
j_gene: TRBJ2-1
d_gene: NA
len: 15
abundance: few
CDR3aa: CASSDMGSGYNEQFF
CDR3nt: TGTGCCAGCAGTGATATGGGAAGCGGTTACAATGAGCAGTTCTTC